The 23 T cell receptor beta chains presented below share a single source sample, sequenced in a study of blood T cells in healthy people across ages. With a J-beta primer mix and a sample-barcoded 5' primer, a second PCR ran about 7 to 12 cycles. MiXCR was run by TCRdb on the 5' RACE reads, yielding one entry per CDR3 protein. Here the sample spans over 1,200,000 distinct CDR3 sequences, around 59% being singletons. The sequencing sample was made of blood. These receptors came from a man between 18 and 35 years old in good health.

This clonotype was picked up many times. This chain connects TRBV7-9 to TRBJ1-6; 8 bases are shared with TRBD1. V dropped 5 bases and J dropped 9; count of bases not matched to a gene: 9. The germline CDR1 and CDR2 sequences are SEHNR and FQNEAQ (reference sequence). CDR3 length: 15 residues. This chain's CDR3 is CASSPDGQGSSPLHF. CDR3 in DNA: TGTGCCAGCAGCCCAGACGGACAGGGAAGTTCACCCCTCCACTTT.

The chain couples TRBV7-2 to TRBJ1-1; D is perhaps TRBD1 (6 bases). V lost 6 bases, J lost 4 bases, and 12 bases lay in between. The germline CDR1 and CDR2 sequences are SGHTA and FQGNSA. The length of the CDR3 is 13 residues. The CDR3 sequence is CASRPGQFTEAFF. DNA of the CDR3: TGTGCCAGCAGACCTGGACAGTTCACTGAAGCTTTCTTT. The whole variable domain, filled in from reference TRBV7-2 and TRBJ1-1, reads GAGVSQSPSNKVTEKGKDVELRCDPISGHTALYWYRQSLGQGLEFLIYFQGNSAPDKSGLPSDRFSAERTGGSVSTLTIQRTQQEDSAVYLCASRPGQFTEAFFGQGTRLTVV.

V is TRBV20-1 and J is TRBJ1-5; 9 bases are shared with TRBD1. V was clipped by 1 base and J by 6 bases; unmatched bases: 7. This CDR3 region has 15 residues. Germline assignment: CDR1 DFQATT and CDR2 SNEGSKA (reference sequence). The DNA for the CDR3 is TGCAGTGCTAGAGTAGGGGGACAGGGTGGTCAGCCCCAGCATTTT. Protein sequence: CSARVGGQGGQPQHF.

This clonotype showed up just once. The V and J genes are TRBV27 and TRBJ1-1; tentatively, D is TRBD1 (6 bases). CDR1 is MNHEY, CDR2 SMNVEV, per germline (reference sequence). V gave up 5 bases and J gave up 10 bases, with 20 bases separating them. CDR3 length: 14 amino acids. In nucleotides, the CDR3 is TGTGCCAGCAGTCCGGGGGGCGTTGGGACAACAGCTTTCTTT. Its protein product is CASSPGGVGTTAFF.

This sequence joins TRBV5-6 and TRBJ2-5, with TRBD2 matching over 7 bases. The V and J ends lost 0 bases and 3 bases, in that order; junction bases with no gene match: 5. CDR3 size: 15 residues. Germline V gene data show CDR1 as SGHDT and CDR2 as YYEEEE. The chain's CDR3 is CASSLVLAGKETQYF. Here the CDR3 DNA reads TGTGCCAGCAGCTTGGTGTTAGCGGGCAAAGAGACCCAGTACTTC. The variable domain in full, with the rest retrieved from reference TRBV5-6 and TRBJ2-5, is DAGVTQSPTHLIKTRGQQVTLRCSPKSGHDTVSWYQQALGQGPQFIFQYYEEEERQRGNFPDRFSGHQFPNYSSELNVNALLLGDSALYLCASSLVLAGKETQYFGPGTRLLVL.

The CDR3 bases are TGTGCCAGCAGGAGGGGCACAGTCGACTACGAGCAGTACTTC. Amino acids: CASRRGTVDYEQYF. V and J are TRBV6-5 and TRBJ2-5; tentatively, D is TRBD1 or TRBD2 (5 bases each). The end of the DNA is better explained by TRBJ2-7, so the J call may be wrong. This CDR3 spans 14 amino acids. Germline CDR1 MNHEY, CDR2 SVGAGI.

The chain couples TRBV12-3 or TRBV12-4 to TRBJ2-3; no firm D call. The CDR3 totals 13 residues. The V end was cut by 2 bases, the J end by 10 bases, with 13 bases between. The CDR3 bases are TGTGCCAGCAGTTTAAGGGAACGGCAGGCGCAGTATTTT. It codes for CASSLRERQAQYF.

The table lists this clonotype with a few counts. The rearrangement joins TRBV28 to TRBJ2-1; 7 bases align to TRBD2. The J segment lost 2 bases and the V segment lost 7 bases, leaving 11 bases of the junction unmatched. The germline CDR1 and CDR2 sequences are MDHEN and SYDVKM. The CDR3 runs 16 residues. The CDR3 loop is CASINSGELTYNEQFF. DNA for the CDR3: TGTGCCAGCATAAACAGCGGGGAACTTACCTACAATGAGCAGTTCTTC.

The J gene is TRBJ2-1, the V gene TRBV28; the D gene is possibly TRBD1 (6 bases). V was shortened by 8 bases and J by 7 bases, with 30 bases between the two germline ends. This CDR3 is built from 18 residues. Germline V lookup: CDR1 MDHEN, CDR2 SYDVKM. CDR3 sequence reads: CASAQPGPQGHQRNEQFF. The CDR3 DNA reads TGTGCCAGCGCCCAACCGGGACCTCAGGGACACCAACGGAATGAGCAGTTCTTC.

The table lists this clonotype with a few counts. The V gene is TRBV9, the J gene TRBJ2-5, with 7 bases fitting TRBD2. The DNA end is a closer match to TRBJ2-7, so the J assignment may be wrong. CDR3 length: 15 residues. Germline-derived CDR1 and CDR2 are SGDLS and YYNGEE. The DNA for the CDR3 is TGTGCCAGCAGCGTAGATGGGGGGAGGGGCGACGAGCAGTACTTC. This gives the protein CASSVDGGRGDEQYF.

In DNA, the CDR3 is TGTGCCATCAGTGAAGGTGGTCGGGACGAGCAGTACTTC. Amino acid sequence: CAISEGGRDEQYF. The chain employs TRBV10-3 and TRBJ2-7; D unclear. V gave up 3 bases and J gave up 5 bases, with 11 bases separating them. In germline, CDR1 is ENHRY, CDR2 SYGVKD. CDR3 size: 13 residues.

The rearrangement uses TRBV27 and TRBJ2-1; TRBD1 aligns across 8 bases. Germline V gene data show CDR1 as MNHEY and CDR2 as SMNVEV (reference sequence). Trimming removed 8 bases from V and 3 bases from J; junction bases left unmatched: 3. This CDR3 is built from 13 residues. CDR3 loop: CASEDRVYNEQFF. DNA of the CDR3: TGTGCCAGCGAGGACAGGGTCTACAATGAGCAGTTCTTC.

V is TRBV3-1 and J is TRBJ2-3, with D maybe TRBD1 (6 bases). The germline V gene has CDR1 LGHDT and CDR2 YNNKEL (reference sequence). V was pared by 3 bases and J by 0 bases, with 13 bases between. This CDR3 has 16 amino acids. The CDR3 protein is CASSHPGVFSTDTQYF. CDR3 DNA: TGTGCCAGCAGCCATCCAGGGGTTTTTAGCACAGATACGCAGTATTTT.

A few counts support this clonotype. The CDR3 is CATLSDEFGTTDTQYF. The CDR3 DNA sequence: TGTGCCACCCTCTCCGACGAGTTCGGAACCACAGATACGCAGTATTTT. This chain connects TRBV7-8 to TRBJ2-3, with no clear D. CDR3 length: 16 amino acids. The V gene's germline CDR1 is SGHVS and CDR2 FQNEAQ. V lost 10 bases to trimming and J lost 2 bases, with 22 bases between them.

The V call is TRBV7-2, the J call TRBJ2-1, with 7 bases identical to TRBD1. J gave up 7 bases and V 5 bases, and 8 bases lay outside the gene matches. Germline V gene data show CDR1 as SGHTA and CDR2 as FQGNSA. The CDR3 contains 14 residues. The CDR3 DNA follows: TGTGCCAGCAGCCTCAGCCCCAGGGGGAATGAGCAGTTCTTC. As protein: CASSLSPRGNEQFF.

J is TRBJ1-4 and V is TRBV25-1; TRBD1 might be the D (5 bases). This CDR3 comprises 15 residues. V dropped 5 bases and J dropped 4 bases, with 14 bases sitting between them. Germline CDR1 is MGHDK and CDR2 is SYGVNS. The CDR3 is CASSWPDSLNEKLFF. For the CDR3, the DNA is TGTGCCAGCAGTTGGCCAGACAGCCTTAATGAAAAACTGTTTTTT.

This chain joins TRBV25-1 and TRBJ1-3, with D hard to call. Germline lookup yields CDR1 MGHDK and CDR2 SYGVNS. Trimming left V 1 base short and J 4 bases short, with 11 bases between. CDR3 length: 15 amino acids. The CDR3 DNA sequence: TGTGCCAGCAGTGAATCCCTCACTACAGGAAACACCATATATTTT. Protein sequence: CASSESLTTGNTIYF.

The CDR3 protein is CASSSQGALIYGYTF. The CDR3 DNA sequence: TGTGCCAGCAGTTCTCAGGGGGCGCTCATCTATGGCTACACCTTC. The chain uses TRBV28 and TRBJ1-2, with 8 bases identical to TRBD1. Germline-derived CDR1 and CDR2 are MDHEN and SYDVKM. CDR3 length equals 15 residues. The junction had 8 bases not matched to a gene; V was cut back by 4 bases and J by 4 bases.

The CDR3 is CSARDIGRGYEQYF. In DNA, the CDR3 is TGCAGTGCTAGAGATATAGGCAGGGGCTACGAGCAGTACTTC. J is TRBJ2-7 and V is TRBV20-1; the D gene is possibly TRBD1 (6 bases). The CDR3 is 14 amino acids. CDR1 DFQATT and CDR2 SNEGSKA come from the germline V gene (reference sequence). Trimming cost V 0 bases and J 3 bases, with 12 bases left between them.

This clonotype came up a few times. The chain recombines TRBV27 with TRBJ1-1, with 8 bases that match TRBD1. The length of the CDR3 is 15 residues. The J segment lost 5 bases and the V segment lost 5 bases, leaving 10 bases of the junction unmatched. The germline V gene has CDR1 MNHEY and CDR2 SMNVEV (reference sequence). CDR3 in DNA: TGTGCCAGCAGTCCGACAGGGGTTGGGGGTACTGAAGCTTTCTTT. Residues: CASSPTGVGGTEAFF.

In regard to this clonotype: A read error may account for a junction end that differs from germline. The rearrangement uses TRBV24-1 and TRBJ2-5, with D perhaps TRBD1 or TRBD2 (5 bases each). This CDR3 comprises 13 residues. In germline, CDR1 is KGHDR, CDR2 SFDVKD. CDR3 sequence: CATSDPQGEAQYF. DNA of the CDR3: TGTGCCACCAGTGATCCCCAGGGAGAGGCCCAGTACTTC.

V gene TRBV6-1 combines with J gene TRBJ2-7; D is undetermined. The CDR3 totals 11 residues. CDR1 and CDR2 (germline): MNHNS, SASEGT. Trimming removed 2 bases at V and 12 bases at J, with 11 bases between. CDR3: CASSELNLLYF. The CDR3 DNA follows: TGTGCCAGCAGTGAATTGAACCTCCTGTACTTC.

V is TRBV29-1 and J is TRBJ2-7; D gene ambiguous. The ends were cut back, 1 base at V and 7 bases at J, with 20 bases in the middle. The length of the CDR3 is 15 residues. Germline CDR1 and CDR2: SQVTM and ANQGSEA. The CDR3 loop is CSVEGPRHLYNEQYF. Here the CDR3 DNA reads TGCAGCGTTGAAGGCCCGCGGCACTTATACAATGAGCAGTACTTC.